Below, 31 T cell receptor beta chains from the same sample are listed, as sequenced in a study of T cell repertoires in cytomegalovirus infection. Using its own MiXCR run on the reads, TCRdb lists one record per CDR3 protein. The repertoire holds fewer than 350,000 distinct CDR3 sequences, with roughly 9.5% as singletons. The sample comprised PBMCs. The receptors here all came from a human donor in good health (CMV status not recorded). Some clones in this sample may be carry-over from other donors' samples.

This clonotype has just a few counts. J is TRBJ2-1 and V is TRBV11-1; D is uncertain. The CDR3 runs to 14 residues. The germline V gene encodes CDR1 SGHAT and CDR2 FQDESV (reference sequence). V was cut by 2 bases and J by 5 bases, with 10 bases left in between. CDR3 sequence (DNA): TGTGCCAGCAGCTTAACGGGCGTCCACAATGAGCAGTTCTTC. Translation: CASSLTGVHNEQFF.

This clonotype was seen at least ten times. The chain couples TRBV19 to TRBJ2-1; 10 bases agree with TRBD2. Germline V gene lookup returns CDR1 LNHDA and CDR2 SQIVND (reference sequence). The CDR3 contains 15 residues. V gave up 5 bases and J gave up 4 bases; unmatched junction bases: 5. CDR3: CASSSPSGSYNEQFF. DNA for the CDR3: TGTGCCAGTAGTTCCCCTAGCGGGAGTTACAATGAGCAGTTCTTC. The whole variable domain, remainder taken from reference TRBV19 and TRBJ2-1, is DGGITQSPKYLFRKEGQNVTLSCEQNLNHDAMYWYRQDPGQGLRLIYYSQIVNDFQKGDIAEGYSVSREKKESFPLTVTSAQKNPTAFYLCASSSPSGSYNEQFFGPGTRLTVL.

The table lists this clonotype with a count of one. The V gene is TRBV18, the J gene TRBJ2-5; TRBD1 matches 8 bases. Per the germline V gene, CDR1 is KGHSH and CDR2 is LQKENI. V gave up 5 bases and J gave up 5 bases; unmatched junction bases: 13. This CDR3 is 16 amino acids long. The CDR3 sequence: CASSSLGQGRRETQYF. The DNA for the CDR3 is TGTGCCAGCTCATCCCTCGGACAGGGAAGGAGGGAGACCCAGTACTTC.

This clonotype was observed at least ten times. V and J are TRBV7-2 and TRBJ2-3, with 8 nucleotides matching TRBD1. This CDR3 has 14 residues. CDR1 and CDR2 from the germline V gene are SGHTA and FQGNSA. V shed 3 bases and J 3 bases; nucleotides not matched to a gene: 2. CDR3 amino acids: CASSFGQGTDTQYF. CDR3 sequence (DNA): TGTGCCAGCAGCTTCGGACAGGGAACAGATACGCAGTATTTT.

This chain links TRBV7-8 with TRBJ2-7; D is undetermined. V gave up 5 bases and J gave up 4 bases, with 12 bases separating them. The CDR3 runs to 13 residues. The V gene's germline CDR1 is SGHVS and CDR2 FQNEAQ. CDR3 amino acids: CASSVWALYEQYF. In DNA, the CDR3 is TGTGCCAGCAGCGTATGGGCTTTGTACGAGCAGTACTTC.

This clonotype appeared a few times. The chain carries TRBV18 and TRBJ1-4; D may be TRBD1 (6 bases). This CDR3 has 18 residues. Germline values: CDR1 KGHSH, CDR2 LQKENI. V was cut by 5 bases and J by 7 bases, with 26 bases left in between. CDR3: CASSATVGQRGESEKLFF. The DNA for the CDR3 is TGTGCCAGCTCAGCCACTGTCGGACAGAGGGGAGAGTCTGAAAAACTGTTTTTT. Using reference TRBV18 and TRBJ1-4 for the parts outside the CDR3, the full variable domain is NAGVMQNPRHLVRRRGQEARLRCSPMKGHSHVYWYRQLPEEGLKFMVYLQKENIIDESGMPKERFSAEFPKEGPSILRIQQVVRGDSAAYFCASSATVGQRGESEKLFFGSGTQLSVL.

This clonotype was seen more than once but under ten times. The rearrangement joins TRBV7-2 to TRBJ1-5; possibly TRBD1 for D (5 bases). Looked up from germline, CDR1 is SGHTA and CDR2 is FQGNSA. The V end was cut by 5 bases, the J end by 3 bases, with 11 bases between. The CDR3 has 14 residues. CDR3 nucleotide sequence: TGTGCCAGCAGCCACCGGACACCCAATCAGCCCCAGCATTTT. This gives the protein CASSHRTPNQPQHF.

This clonotype appeared a single time. V and J are TRBV28 and TRBJ1-3, with D uncertain. V gave up 6 bases and J gave up 2 bases, with 17 bases separating them. Germline CDR1 is MDHEN and CDR2 is SYDVKM. The CDR3 consists of 16 residues. In DNA, the CDR3 is TGTGCCAGCAGCCCTGGAGTTCGTAGCCCTGGAAACACCATATATTTT. Translated: CASSPGVRSPGNTIYF.

This clonotype was seen only a few times. The rearrangement joins TRBV7-2 to TRBJ2-1; the D gene is possibly TRBD2 (5 bases). Germline CDR1 reads SGHTA; CDR2 reads FQGNSA. The CDR3 is made up of 17 amino acids. The ends were cut back, 3 bases at V and 2 bases at J, with 17 bases in the middle. The CDR3 sequence: CASSFNNPIAPYNEQFF. The CDR3 nucleotides are TGTGCCAGCAGCTTCAATAACCCTATAGCGCCCTACAATGAGCAGTTCTTC.

This clonotype was seen many times. The chain combines TRBV7-2 with TRBJ1-4; 8 bases fit TRBD1. CDR1 and CDR2 (germline): SGHTA, FQGNSA. The junction had 10 bases not matched to a gene; V was cut back by 5 bases and J by 8 bases. The CDR3 length is 15 residues. The DNA for the CDR3 is TGTGCCAGCAGCAGTCGGACAGGGATAAAGGAAAAACTGTTTTTT. Amino acid sequence: CASSSRTGIKEKLFF.

This clonotype has only a few counts. The rearrangement joins TRBV11-2 to TRBJ1-1; D ambiguous. The germline CDR1 and CDR2 sequences are SGHAT and FQNNGV. The V end was cut by 3 bases, the J end by 5 bases, with 10 bases between. The CDR3 covers 13 residues. CDR3 sequence: CASSFLRRTEAFF. The CDR3 DNA reads as TGTGCCAGCAGCTTTCTTAGAAGGACTGAAGCTTTCTTT.

This chain joins TRBV20-1 and TRBJ2-3; D might be TRBD2 (6 bases). V lost 2 bases, J lost 7 bases, and 13 bases lay in between. Germline V gene data show CDR1 as DFQATT and CDR2 as SNEGSKA (reference sequence). The CDR3 is made up of 13 amino acids. CDR3 DNA sequence: TGCAGTGCTAGACTGGCGGGGTTAAATACGCAGTATTTT. Translation gives CSARLAGLNTQYF.

The V and J genes are TRBV6-2 or TRBV6-3 and TRBJ1-3; D is perhaps TRBD1 (5 bases). The CDR3 loop spans 16 amino acids. Germline V gene lookup returns CDR1 MNHEY and CDR2 SVGEGT. V was cut by 0 bases and J by 1 base, with 10 bases left in between. CDR3 coding DNA: TGTGCCAGCAGTTACTCGACGAGACAGTCTGGAAACACCATATATTTT. The encoded protein is CASSYSTRQSGNTIYF.

The chain employs TRBV14 and TRBJ2-1; no definite D call. Trimming removed 4 bases from V and 9 bases from J, with 10 bases in between. This CDR3 spans 12 amino acids. Germline V CDR1 and CDR2: SGHDN, FVKESK. The CDR3 loop reads CASSPRLVEQFF. The CDR3 region has the DNA TGTGCCAGCAGCCCAAGGTTGGTTGAGCAGTTCTTC.

Here the CDR3 DNA reads TGTGCCAGCAGCCAACGATCGGGGAGCGGAGAAGCTTTCTTT. The encoded protein is CASSQRSGSGEAFF. The J gene is TRBJ1-1, the V gene TRBV3-1; no reliable D call. V shed 2 bases and J shed 8 bases, with 15 bases lying between them. Per germline, CDR1 LGHDT and CDR2 YNNKEL (reference sequence). There are 14 residues in the CDR3.

This clonotype was picked up one time. The chain couples TRBV6-5 to TRBJ2-6; weak D call: TRBD2 (5 bases). Germline V gene lookup returns CDR1 MNHEY and CDR2 SVGAGI. This CDR3 is 15 amino acids long. Trimming left V 2 bases short and J 2 bases short, with 7 bases between. Here the CDR3 reads CASSYKRTGANVLTF. CDR3 in DNA: TGTGCCAGCAGTTACAAGCGGACTGGGGCCAACGTCCTGACTTTC.

This clonotype was observed at least ten times. The rearrangement links TRBV11-1 to TRBJ2-7; 9 nucleotides match TRBD1. Germline V lookup: CDR1 SGHAT, CDR2 FQDESV (reference sequence). CDR3 size: 15 residues. V lost 4 bases, J lost 4 bases, and 8 bases stayed unmatched. This CDR3 is CASSSPGTGTYEQYF. CDR3 bases: TGTGCCAGCAGCTCACCCGGGACAGGGACGTACGAGCAGTACTTC.

This clonotype has ten or more counts. The chain uses TRBV7-3 and TRBJ2-3; TRBD1 might be the D (5 bases). Trimming shortened V by 5 bases and J by 3 bases, and 12 bases separated the two germline ends. The CDR3 contains 14 residues. Germline lookup yields CDR1 SGHTA and CDR2 FQGTGA. CDR3 sequence (DNA): TGTGCCAGCAGCCTCAGGGAACGAACAGATACGCAGTATTTT. This codes for CASSLRERTDTQYF.

This chain connects TRBV7-3 to TRBJ2-5, with 7 bases aligning to TRBD1. The V gene's germline CDR1 is SGHTA and CDR2 FQGTGA. CDR3 length: 13 residues. With V trimmed by 5 bases and J by 6 bases, 6 bases remained unmatched. This CDR3 reads CASSVQGSQTQYF. In DNA form, the CDR3 reads TGTGCCAGCAGCGTACAGGGGAGTCAGACCCAGTACTTC.

This clonotype was counted between two and nine times. The rearrangement joins TRBV7-2 to TRBJ2-2, with TRBD2 matching over 10 bases. The germline V gene has CDR1 SGHTA and CDR2 FQGNSA. The CDR3 is 15 amino acids. Trimming at V came to 3 bases and at J to 3 bases, leaving 1 base not matched to a gene. The CDR3 coding sequence is TGTGCCAGCAGCTTTAGCGGGGGGTACACCGGGGAGCTGTTTTTT. This sequence encodes CASSFSGGYTGELFF.

This clonotype was counted at least ten times. This chain uses TRBV20-1 with TRBJ1-5; D not resolved. Germline CDR1 is DFQATT and CDR2 is SNEGSKA (reference sequence). The CDR3 spans 12 residues. Trimming pared 2 bases from V and 3 bases from J, leaving 5 bases between. The CDR3 coding sequence is TGCAGTGCTAGAATGGACAATCAGCCCCAGCATTTT. Its protein is CSARMDNQPQHF.

The table lists this clonotype with a few counts. The genes are TRBV6-2 or TRBV6-3 and TRBJ2-1; 8 bases are a match to TRBD2. Germline CDR1 reads MNHEY; CDR2 reads SVGEGT. This CDR3 spans 15 amino acids. V dropped 4 bases and J dropped 7; count of bases not matched to a gene: 9. This CDR3 is CASSFLAGLGNEQFF. CDR3 coding DNA: TGTGCCAGCAGTTTCCTAGCGGGTCTGGGGAATGAGCAGTTCTTC.

This clonotype was observed a few times. CDR3 protein: CATSRDLGQGALPTNEKLFF. For the CDR3, the DNA is TGTGCCACCAGCAGAGATTTAGGGCAGGGGGCTCTCCCCACTAATGAAAAACTGTTTTTT. V gene TRBV15 combines with J gene TRBJ1-4; 8 nucleotides match TRBD1. This CDR3 spans 20 amino acids. CDR1 LNHNV and CDR2 YYDKDF come from the germline V gene (reference sequence). V dropped 0 bases and J dropped 2; count of bases not matched to a gene: 14.

The V call is TRBV7-3, the J call TRBJ2-2, with TRBD2 matching 8 bases. With V trimmed by 7 bases and J by 6 bases, 7 bases remained unmatched. Germline V gene sequence: CDR1 SGHTA, CDR2 FQGTGA. The CDR3 consists of 14 residues. The CDR3 nucleotides are TGTGCCAGCACCCAACGGGGGGGCCCCGGGGAGCTGTTTTTT. It is translated as CASTQRGGPGELFF.

The V call is TRBV6-6, the J call TRBJ2-1; 7 bases align to TRBD2. CDR1 is MNHNY and CDR2 is SVGAGI in the germline V gene (reference sequence). The CDR3 totals 17 residues. V shed 5 bases, J shed 10 bases, and the junction held 20 bases outside the gene matches. In nucleotides, the CDR3 is TGTGCCAGCAGTCCCTCGGGAGCGGGACGTTATACGGGAGAGCAGTTCTTC. This encodes CASSPSGAGRYTGEQFF.

About this clonotype: A much larger clone lies a single base off, so this may be a read error. The rearrangement joins TRBV7-6 to TRBJ1-3; D may be TRBD1 (6 bases). Germline V gene lookup returns CDR1 SGHVS and CDR2 FNYEAQ. There are 15 residues in the CDR3. The CDR3 spells CASSLTGLVGNTLYF. CDR3 DNA: TGTGCCAGCAGCTTAACAGGGCTTGTCGGAAACACCCTATATTTT.

This clonotype was counted only a few times. The rearrangement links TRBV28 to TRBJ2-6, with D perhaps matching TRBD2 (6 bases). This CDR3 contains 14 residues. Germline V gene data show CDR1 as MDHEN and CDR2 as SYDVKM. V was cut by 6 bases and J by 2 bases, with 8 bases left in between. Written as DNA, the CDR3 is TGTGCCAGCAGGGGACTGACTGGGGCCAACGTCCTGACTTTC. Protein sequence: CASRGLTGANVLTF.

This clonotype was recorded many times. The V and J genes are TRBV4-3 and TRBJ1-2, with 8 bases fitting TRBD1. The CDR3 has 15 residues. V lost 6 bases and J lost 8; bases outside the gene matches: 14. Germline V gene lookup returns CDR1 LGHNA and CDR2 YSLEER. DNA for the CDR3: TGCGCCAGCAGAAGCGCCTCCGGGACAGGAGGGGGCTACACCTTC. As protein: CASRSASGTGGGYTF.

The chain carries TRBV20-1 and TRBJ2-1; TRBD2 aligns across 10 bases. V lost 6 bases, J lost 4 bases, and 6 bases stayed unmatched. This CDR3 comprises 14 residues. The germline CDR1 and CDR2 sequences are DFQATT and SNEGSKA (reference sequence). The CDR3 sequence is CSAPGLAPYNEQFF. DNA for the CDR3: TGCAGTGCCCCGGGACTAGCGCCATACAATGAGCAGTTCTTC.

A word on this clonotype: One end of the junction varies from germline; a read error may be responsible. CDR3 loop: CAGSPQEGAAGQYF. CDR3 sequence (DNA): TGTGCCGGCTCACCACAGGAGGGGGCGGCCGGGCAGTACTTC. V usage is TRBV18 and J usage is TRBJ2-7; a weak D match, TRBD1 (7 bases). CDR3 size: 14 residues. The V gene's germline CDR1 is KGHSH and CDR2 LQKENI.

This clonotype was detected only a few times. The J gene is TRBJ2-3, the V gene TRBV5-1, with 9 bases lining up with TRBD1. The CDR3 sequence is 15 residues long. The germline V gene encodes CDR1 SGHRS and CDR2 YFSETQ. The V gene end was trimmed by 4 bases and the J gene end by 4 bases; junction bases not matched to a gene: 7. The CDR3 loop reads CASSKQGALADTQYF. CDR3 nucleotide sequence: TGCGCCAGCAGCAAACAGGGGGCGCTAGCAGATACGCAGTATTTT.